The 29 T cell receptor beta chains listed next were all sequenced from one sample in a study of T cell responses to AZD1222 COVID-19 vaccine. Measured with immunoSEQ multiplex PCR; TCRdb has only the in-frame clones, and not every one. The sample has more than 80,000 clones, about 90% seen once. The sequenced sample was peripheral blood, obtained 28 days after the second AZD1222 dose. The receptors originated from an adult who received the AZD1222 COVID-19 vaccine.

The chain links TRBV5-6 to TRBJ1-5; D is possibly TRBD1 (6 bases). From germline, CDR1 is SGHDT and CDR2 YYEEEE. This CDR3 is 16 amino acids long. V lost 2 bases to trimming and J lost 2 bases, with 14 bases between them. The CDR3 DNA reads TGTGCCAGCAGCTTATTGGGCAGGGGTGGCAATCAGCCCCAGCATTTT. It yields the protein CASSLLGRGGNQPQHF.

This rearrangement joins TRBV18 to TRBJ2-7; weak D call: TRBD1 (6 bases). Trimming shortened V by 3 bases and J by 6 bases, and 15 bases separated the two germline ends. This CDR3 is built from 14 residues. Per the germline V gene, CDR1 is KGHSH and CDR2 is LQKENI. The CDR3 here is CASSPYQGLAEQYF. CDR3 DNA sequence: TGTGCCAGCTCACCTTATCAGGGGCTGGCCGAGCAGTACTTC.

The chain has TRBV29-1 and TRBJ1-3; D gene ambiguous. Germline CDR1 SQVTM, CDR2 ANQGSEA. CDR3 size: 15 residues. Deletions cut 1 base from V and 0 bases from J, with 10 bases between. The CDR3 nucleotides are TGCAGCGTTGAAGGGGGAGACCTCTCTGGAAACACCATATATTTT. Its protein is CSVEGGDLSGNTIYF. Drawing the rest from reference TRBV29-1 and TRBJ1-3, the complete variable domain is SAVISQKPSRDICQRGTSLTIQCQVDSQVTMMFWYRQQPGQSLTLIATANQGSEATYESGFVIDKFPISRPNLTFSTLTVSNMSPEDSSIYLCSVEGGDLSGNTIYFGEGSWLTVV.

The rearrangement uses TRBV4-3 and TRBJ1-1; 7 bases fit TRBD1. The CDR3 runs 15 residues. Losses at the gene ends were 5 bases for V and 4 bases for J; bases not matched to a gene: 10. Looked up from germline, CDR1 is LGHNA and CDR2 is YSLEER. The CDR3 protein is CASSARSTGSTEAFF. CDR3 DNA: TGCGCCAGCAGCGCTAGATCGACAGGGAGCACTGAAGCTTTCTTT.

The chain couples TRBV5-1 to TRBJ1-5; D perhaps matches TRBD1 (6 bases). V dropped 0 bases and J dropped 5 bases, with 12 bases sitting between them. The germline V gene encodes CDR1 SGHRS and CDR2 YFSETQ. The CDR3 sequence is 15 residues long. The CDR3 here is CASSLEGRGDQPQHF. CDR3 nucleotides: TGCGCCAGCAGCTTGGAGGGCAGGGGAGATCAGCCCCAGCATTTT.

This chain connects TRBV9 to TRBJ2-3; D may be TRBD2 (6 bases). With 4 bases removed from V and 0 bases from J, the gap between germline ends came to 12 bases. The germline V gene encodes CDR1 SGDLS and CDR2 YYNGEE. This CDR3 has 15 amino acids. Written as DNA, the CDR3 is TGTGCCAGCAGCCAAAACCGGGGGAGCACAGATACGCAGTATTTT. Amino acid sequence: CASSQNRGSTDTQYF.

This clone was picked up a small number of times. The CDR3 reads CASRRQGVSPLHF. DNA for the CDR3: TGTGCCAGCAGAAGACAGGGAGTTTCACCCCTCCACTTT. The chain couples TRBV12-3 or TRBV12-4 to TRBJ1-6, with 7 nucleotides matching TRBD1. V dropped 6 bases and J dropped 9; count of bases not matched to a gene: 5. The CDR3 runs to 13 residues.

V gene TRBV6-5 combines with J gene TRBJ1-5, with a tentative D call TRBD1 (5 bases). This CDR3 region has 15 residues. CDR1 and CDR2 (germline): MNHEY, SVGAGI. The V end lost 0 bases, the J end lost 6 bases, and 12 bases lay between the germline ends. The CDR3 loop reads CASSYSAGSFQPQHF. CDR3 in DNA: TGTGCCAGCAGTTACTCGGCAGGGAGTTTTCAGCCCCAGCATTTT.

This rearrangement joins TRBV5-4 to TRBJ1-1; D uncertain. CDR3 length: 12 residues. V lost 6 bases, J lost 11 bases, and 17 bases lay in between. Germline CDR1 reads SGHNT; CDR2 reads YYREEE (reference sequence). The CDR3 region has the DNA TGTGCCAGCAACCGGGGTGGACGAGATGCTTTCTTT. This translates into CASNRGGRDAFF.

This chain links TRBV25-1 with TRBJ1-1, with D perhaps TRBD1 (5 bases). This CDR3 contains 12 residues. Germline lookup yields CDR1 MGHDK and CDR2 SYGVNS. V lost 11 bases to trimming and J lost 4 bases, with 14 bases between them. CDR3 sequence reads: CAGGEAGTEAFF. CDR3 bases: TGTGCCGGGGGGGAGGCCGGCACTGAAGCTTTCTTT.

The chain couples TRBV4-1 to TRBJ1-5, with D unresolved. The CDR3 runs to 15 residues. The germline V gene has CDR1 MGHRA and CDR2 YSYEKL. Trimming pared 5 bases from V and 0 bases from J, leaving 11 bases between. The CDR3 sequence: CASSFQAVSNQPQHF. CDR3 DNA: TGCGCCAGCAGCTTTCAGGCCGTTAGCAATCAGCCCCAGCATTTT.

The chain employs TRBV4-3 and TRBJ1-6, with TRBD1 identical over 9 bases. From germline, CDR1 is LGHNA and CDR2 YSLEER. V shed 4 bases, J shed 0 bases, and the junction held 16 bases outside the gene matches. The CDR3 length is 21 residues. Here the CDR3 reads CASSRKSGGQGIGSYNSPLHF. The CDR3 DNA follows: TGCGCCAGCAGCCGAAAATCGGGGGGACAGGGAATAGGCTCCTATAATTCACCCCTCCACTTT.

The CDR3 nucleotides read TGTGCCAGCAGCCCCGGGACAGAGAAATACGAGCAGTACTTC. This codes for CASSPGTEKYEQYF. V usage is TRBV6-5 and J usage is TRBJ2-7, with 7 bases matching TRBD1. The CDR3 runs to 14 residues. In germline, CDR1 is MNHEY, CDR2 SVGAGI. The J segment lost 4 bases and the V segment lost 6 bases, leaving 9 bases of the junction unmatched.

The genes are TRBV7-2 and TRBJ1-5, with D possibly matching TRBD1 (5 bases). The V end was cut by 1 base, the J end by 5 bases, with 12 bases between. The CDR3 extends over 15 amino acids. Germline V CDR1 and CDR2: SGHTA, FQGNSA. Here the CDR3 DNA reads TGTGCCAGCAGCTTAGTTGCGGGAGGGGATCAGCCCCAGCATTTT. This codes for CASSLVAGGDQPQHF.

The rearrangement joins TRBV7-9 to TRBJ2-1; 8 positions match TRBD2. Germline CDR1 and CDR2: SEHNR and FQNEAQ (reference sequence). This CDR3 has 17 residues. With 4 bases clipped from V and 2 bases from J, the junction kept 10 bases outside the gene matches. The CDR3 bases are TGTGCCAGCAGCTCCAAATTAGCGGGGTCCACCTACAATGAGCAGTTCTTC. Translating gives CASSSKLAGSTYNEQFF.

The rearrangement links TRBV18 to TRBJ2-1, with 12 bases aligning to TRBD2. The CDR3 totals 15 residues. Unmatched junction bases numbered 4, after V lost 3 bases and J lost 7 bases. Germline V gives CDR1 KGHSH, CDR2 LQKENI. DNA of the CDR3: TGTGCCAGCTCACCCATTGGACTAGCGGGGAATGAGCAGTTCTTC. Amino acids: CASSPIGLAGNEQFF.

The chain has TRBV6-4 and TRBJ1-6; the D gene is possibly TRBD1 (5 bases). The V and J ends lost 2 bases and 6 bases respectively, with 8 bases between them. Germline CDR1 reads MRHNA; CDR2 reads SNTAGT. This CDR3 is 14 amino acids long. CDR3 DNA: TGTGCCAGCAGTGACCAGGGAGGTAATTCACCCCTCCACTTT. Its translation: CASSDQGGNSPLHF.

The chain is built from TRBV2 and TRBJ1-6; unclear D gene. Germline V CDR1 and CDR2: SNHLY, FYNNEI. The CDR3 consists of 16 residues. Trimming took 7 bases from V and 2 from J, leaving 15 bases between them. The chain's CDR3 is CASTPEFRTYNSPLHF. Written as DNA, the CDR3 is TGTGCCAGCACCCCGGAATTTAGAACCTATAATTCACCCCTCCACTTT.

This chain uses TRBV7-2 with TRBJ1-1; perhaps TRBD1 as D (5 bases). V was cut by 5 bases and J by 4 bases, with 17 bases left in between. There are 15 residues in the CDR3. Germline V gene data show CDR1 as SGHTA and CDR2 as FQGNSA. The CDR3 is CASSRDGAGGTEAFF. The DNA for the CDR3 is TGTGCCAGCAGCCGCGACGGGGCTGGGGGCACTGAAGCTTTCTTT.

The chain is built from TRBV24-1 and TRBJ2-6; 9 bases are shared with TRBD1. The CDR3 consists of 20 residues. The germline V gene has CDR1 KGHDR and CDR2 SFDVKD. V shed 2 bases and J 0 bases; nucleotides not matched to a gene: 10. The CDR3 here is CATSDSPGQGSRSGANVLTF. The CDR3 bases are TGTGCCACCAGTGATTCGCCGGGACAGGGATCTCGCTCTGGGGCCAACGTCCTGACTTTC.

The chain carries TRBV4-3 and TRBJ1-1, with D uncertain. Trimming took 3 bases from V and 1 from J, leaving 12 bases between them. The CDR3 loop spans 15 amino acids. The V gene's germline CDR1 is LGHNA and CDR2 YSLEER. Here the CDR3 reads CASSHEYSTNTEAFF. CDR3 sequence (DNA): TGCGCCAGCAGCCATGAGTACAGTACGAACACTGAAGCTTTCTTT.

The chain has TRBV13 and TRBJ2-2; D not certain. The germline V gene encodes CDR1 PRHDT and CDR2 FYEKMQ (reference sequence). The CDR3 contains 11 residues. The V end was cut by 3 bases, the J end by 8 bases, with 4 bases between. CDR3 bases: TGTGCCAGCAGCTTCGCGGGGGAGCTGTTTTTT. This codes for CASSFAGELFF. The variable domain in full, completed from reference TRBV13 and TRBJ2-2, reads AAGVIQSPRHLIKEKRETATLKCYPIPRHDTVYWYQQGPGQDPQFLISFYEKMQSDKGSIPDRFSAQQFSDYHSELNMSSLELGDSALYFCASSFAGELFFGEGSRLTVL.

The gene calls are TRBV4-3 and TRBJ1-2; 7 positions agree with TRBD1. J gave up 11 bases and V 0 bases, and 12 bases lay outside the gene matches. This CDR3 region has 15 residues. In germline, CDR1 is LGHNA, CDR2 YSLEER. CDR3 nucleotide sequence: TGCGCCAGCAGCCAAGAGTCGGCAGGGGGGGATTGGTACACCTTC. It is translated as CASSQESAGGDWYTF.

The chain uses TRBV9 and TRBJ2-2; 14 bases align to TRBD2. The CDR3 is 18 residues long. Trimming cost V 3 bases and J 6 bases; bases outside gene matches: 10. CDR1 SGDLS and CDR2 YYNGEE come from the germline V gene. The CDR3, as DNA: TGTGCCAGCAGCGGAGGACTAGCGGGGGGCCCTAGGCCCGGGGAGCTGTTTTTT. Translated: CASSGGLAGGPRPGELFF.

V gene TRBV18 combines with J gene TRBJ2-3; D may be TRBD1 or TRBD2 (6 bases each). The CDR3 has 19 amino acids. V was trimmed by 3 bases and J by 2 bases, leaving 24 bases between them. The germline V gene encodes CDR1 KGHSH and CDR2 LQKENI. CDR3 in DNA: TGTGCCAGCTCACCCTCTTCGGGAGCAGGGGACCTAGTCACAGATACGCAGTATTTT. Amino acids: CASSPSSGAGDLVTDTQYF.

The gene calls are TRBV5-1 and TRBJ1-5; D might be TRBD1 (5 bases). V gave up 5 bases and J gave up 6 bases, with 15 bases separating them. This CDR3 comprises 14 residues. The V gene's germline CDR1 is SGHRS and CDR2 YFSETQ. CDR3 coding DNA: TGCGCCAGCAGTCCTGACAGACCGTCTCAGCCCCAGCATTTT. This encodes CASSPDRPSQPQHF.

The chain joins TRBV4-2 to TRBJ2-1, with D possibly TRBD2 on 6 matching bases. Germline loops: CDR1 LGHNA, CDR2 YNFKEQ. The V and J ends lost 2 bases and 6 bases respectively, with 17 bases between them. The CDR3 contains 16 residues. The CDR3 DNA sequence: TGTGCCAGCAGCCAACCGGTGGGCGGGGAATCCAATGAGCAGTTCTTC. Translating gives CASSQPVGGESNEQFF.

The CDR3 loop reads CASSYRQYNEQFF. Written as DNA, the CDR3 is TGTGCCAGCAGTTACAGACAGTACAATGAGCAGTTCTTC. The chain recombines TRBV6-5 with TRBJ2-1; the D gene is possibly TRBD1 (5 bases). The CDR3 is 13 amino acids. Germline CDR1 is MNHEY and CDR2 is SVGAGI. Trimming cost V 2 bases and J 4 bases, with 6 bases left between them.

V gene TRBV12-3 or TRBV12-4 combines with J gene TRBJ1-5; the D gene is possibly TRBD1 (6 bases). The CDR3 extends over 13 amino acids. Deletions cut 3 bases from V and 9 bases from J, with 12 bases between. In nucleotides, the CDR3 is TGTGCCAGCAGTTTTGGGGGGGCCCGGCCCCAGCATTTT. The encoded protein is CASSFGGARPQHF.